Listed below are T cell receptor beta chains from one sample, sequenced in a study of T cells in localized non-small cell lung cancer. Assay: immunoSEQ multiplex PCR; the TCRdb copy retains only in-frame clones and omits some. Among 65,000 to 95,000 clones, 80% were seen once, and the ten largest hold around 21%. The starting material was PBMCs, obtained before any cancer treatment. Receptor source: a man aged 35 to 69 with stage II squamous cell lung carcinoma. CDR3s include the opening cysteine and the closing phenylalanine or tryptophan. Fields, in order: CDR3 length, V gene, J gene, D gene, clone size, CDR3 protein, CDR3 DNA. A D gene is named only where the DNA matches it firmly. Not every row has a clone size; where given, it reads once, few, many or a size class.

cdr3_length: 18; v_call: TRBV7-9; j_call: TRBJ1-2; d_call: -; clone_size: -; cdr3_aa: CASSGTKDGRFTNYGYTF; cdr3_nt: TGTGCCAGCAGCGGAACAAAGGACGGCCGATTCACTAACTATGGCTACACCTTC
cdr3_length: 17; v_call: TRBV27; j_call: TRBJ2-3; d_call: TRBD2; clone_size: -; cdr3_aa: CASSLGSSGGYTDTQYF; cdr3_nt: TGTGCCAGCAGTTTAGGATCTAGCGGGGGGTACACAGATACGCAGTATTTT
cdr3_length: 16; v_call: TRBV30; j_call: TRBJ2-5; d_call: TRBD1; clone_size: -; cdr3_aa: CAWSAGTGGAWETQYF; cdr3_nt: TGTGCCTGGAGTGCCGGGACAGGGGGCGCATGGGAGACCCAGTACTTC
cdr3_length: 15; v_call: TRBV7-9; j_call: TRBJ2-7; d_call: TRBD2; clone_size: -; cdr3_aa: CASSLRLAGAYEQYF; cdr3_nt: TGTGCCAGCAGCTTAAGACTAGCGGGAGCTTACGAGCAGTACTTC
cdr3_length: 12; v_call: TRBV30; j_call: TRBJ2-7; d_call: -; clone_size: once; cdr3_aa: CAWNHGNYEQYF; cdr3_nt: TGTGCCTGGAATCACGGGAACTACGAGCAGTACTTC
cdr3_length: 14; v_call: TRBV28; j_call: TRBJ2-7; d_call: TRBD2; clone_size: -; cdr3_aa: CASGNGRALNEQYF; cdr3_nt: TGTGCCAGCGGAAACGGGAGGGCCTTGAACGAGCAGTACTTC
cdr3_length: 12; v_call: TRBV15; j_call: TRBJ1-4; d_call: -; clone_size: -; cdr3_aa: CATSDPNEKLFF; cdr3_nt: TGTGCCACCAGCGACCCTAATGAAAAACTGTTTTTT
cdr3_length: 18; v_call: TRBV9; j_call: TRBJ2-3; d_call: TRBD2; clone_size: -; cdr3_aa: CASSVGSGTSKPADTQYF; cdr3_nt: TGTGCCAGCAGCGTAGGCTCCGGGACTAGCAAACCGGCCGATACGCAGTATTTT
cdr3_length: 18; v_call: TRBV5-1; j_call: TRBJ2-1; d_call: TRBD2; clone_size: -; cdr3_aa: CASSLVAASGRSYNEQFF; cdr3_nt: TGCGCCAGCAGCTTGGTGGCGGCTAGCGGGAGGTCCTACAATGAGCAGTTCTTC
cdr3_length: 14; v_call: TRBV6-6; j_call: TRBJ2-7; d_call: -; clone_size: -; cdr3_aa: CASSEGMFGYEQYF; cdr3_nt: TGTGCCAGCAGTGAGGGAATGTTCGGCTACGAGCAGTACTTC
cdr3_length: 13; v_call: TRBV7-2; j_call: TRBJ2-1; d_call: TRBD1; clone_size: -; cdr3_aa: CASGQVGARGQFF; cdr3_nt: TGTGCCAGCGGACAGGTGGGGGCCAGGGGGCAGTTCTTC
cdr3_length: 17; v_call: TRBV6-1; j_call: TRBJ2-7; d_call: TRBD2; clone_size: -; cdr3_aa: CASSALAGGPGSYEQYF; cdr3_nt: TGTGCCAGCAGTGCCCTAGCGGGAGGGCCAGGATCCTACGAGCAGTACTTC
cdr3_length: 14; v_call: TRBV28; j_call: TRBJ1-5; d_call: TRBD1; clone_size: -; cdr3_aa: CASGWGQGRQPQHF; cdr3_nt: TGTGCCAGCGGCTGGGGACAGGGGAGGCAGCCCCAGCATTTT
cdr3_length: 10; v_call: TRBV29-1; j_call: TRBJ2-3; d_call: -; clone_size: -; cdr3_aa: CSVGSDSQYF; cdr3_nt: TGCAGCGTTGGGTCAGACTCGCAGTATTTT
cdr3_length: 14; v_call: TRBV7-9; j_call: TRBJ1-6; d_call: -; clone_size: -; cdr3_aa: CASSFGSPGSPLHF; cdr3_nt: TGTGCCAGCAGCTTTGGCTCGCCAGGGTCACCCCTCCACTTT
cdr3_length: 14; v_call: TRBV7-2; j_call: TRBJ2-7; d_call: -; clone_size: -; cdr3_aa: CASGYHGGSYEQYF; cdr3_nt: TGTGCCAGCGGATACCACGGGGGATCCTACGAGCAGTACTTC
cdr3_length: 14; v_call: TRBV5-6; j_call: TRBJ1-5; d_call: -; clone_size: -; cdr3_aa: CASSLGQPNQPQHF; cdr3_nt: TGTGCCAGCAGCTTGGGACAGCCCAATCAGCCCCAGCATTTT
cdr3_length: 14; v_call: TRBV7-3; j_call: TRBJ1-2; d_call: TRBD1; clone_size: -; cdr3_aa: CASSSGTGNYGYTF; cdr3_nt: TGTGCCAGCAGCTCAGGGACAGGGAACTATGGCTACACCTTC
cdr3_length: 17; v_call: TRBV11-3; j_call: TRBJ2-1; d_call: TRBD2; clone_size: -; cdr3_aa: CASSFKLTSGRINEQFF; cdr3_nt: TGTGCCAGCAGCTTTAAACTCACTAGCGGGAGGATCAATGAGCAGTTCTTC
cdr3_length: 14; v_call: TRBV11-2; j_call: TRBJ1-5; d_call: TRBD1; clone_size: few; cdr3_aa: CASSLGQGAQPQHF; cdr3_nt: TGTGCCAGCAGTCTCGGACAGGGGGCACAGCCCCAGCATTTT
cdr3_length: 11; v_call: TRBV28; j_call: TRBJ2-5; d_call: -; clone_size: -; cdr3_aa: CASRLRETQYF; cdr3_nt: TGTGCCAGCAGACTAAGGGAGACCCAGTACTTC
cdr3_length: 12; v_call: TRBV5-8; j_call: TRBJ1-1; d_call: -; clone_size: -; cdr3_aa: CASSPPLTEAFF; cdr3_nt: TGTGCCAGCAGCCCACCTCTTACTGAAGCTTTCTTT
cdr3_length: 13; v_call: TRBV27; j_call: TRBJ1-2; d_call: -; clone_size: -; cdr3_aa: CASRPGVRYGYTF; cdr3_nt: TGTGCCAGCAGACCCGGGGTTAGGTATGGCTACACCTTC
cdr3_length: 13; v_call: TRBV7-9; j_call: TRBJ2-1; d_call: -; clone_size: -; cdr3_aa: CASSFDVWDEQFF; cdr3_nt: TGTGCCAGCAGCTTCGATGTATGGGATGAGCAGTTCTTC
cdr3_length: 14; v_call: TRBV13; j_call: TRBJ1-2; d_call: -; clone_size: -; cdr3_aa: CASRKAGEGYGYTF; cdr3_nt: TGTGCCAGCAGAAAGGCAGGGGAAGGATATGGCTACACCTTC
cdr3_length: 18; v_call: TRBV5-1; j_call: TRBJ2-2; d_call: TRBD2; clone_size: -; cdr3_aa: CASSPRRGRGVGTGELFF; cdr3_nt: TGCGCCAGCAGCCCCCGGCGGGGGCGGGGGGTCGGCACCGGGGAGCTGTTTTTT
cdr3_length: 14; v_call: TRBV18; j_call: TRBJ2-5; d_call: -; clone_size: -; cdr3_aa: CASSPPMRQETQYF; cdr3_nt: TGTGCCAGCTCACCCCCTATGCGGCAAGAGACCCAGTACTTC
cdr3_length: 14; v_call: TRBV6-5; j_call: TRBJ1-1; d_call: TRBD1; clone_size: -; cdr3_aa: CASSEQGSGTEAFF; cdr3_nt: TGTGCCAGCAGTGAACAGGGGTCGGGCACTGAAGCTTTCTTT
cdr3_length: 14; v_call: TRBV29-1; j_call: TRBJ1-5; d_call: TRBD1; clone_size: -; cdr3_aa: CSVDFGTGNQPQHF; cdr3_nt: TGCAGCGTTGATTTTGGGACAGGAAATCAGCCCCAGCATTTT
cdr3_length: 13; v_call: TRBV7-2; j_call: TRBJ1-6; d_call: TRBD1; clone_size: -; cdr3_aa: CASSVGQNSPLHF; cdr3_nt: TGTGCCAGCAGCGTGGGACAGAATTCACCCCTCCACTTT
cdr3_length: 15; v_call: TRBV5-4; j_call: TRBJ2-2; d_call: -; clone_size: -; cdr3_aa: CASSLDPPGTGELFF; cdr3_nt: TGTGCCAGCAGCTTGGACCCCCCAGGGACCGGGGAGCTGTTTTTT
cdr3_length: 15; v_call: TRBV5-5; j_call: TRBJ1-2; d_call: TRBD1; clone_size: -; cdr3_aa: CASNPRDSSNYGYTF; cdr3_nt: TGTGCCAGCAACCCTAGGGACAGCAGTAACTATGGCTACACCTTC
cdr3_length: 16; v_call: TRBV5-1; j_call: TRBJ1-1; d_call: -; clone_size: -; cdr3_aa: CASSLSSGLRDTEAFF; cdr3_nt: TGCGCCAGCAGCCTCTCCTCAGGGTTGAGGGACACTGAAGCTTTCTTT
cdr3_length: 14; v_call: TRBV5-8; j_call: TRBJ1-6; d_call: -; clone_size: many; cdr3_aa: CASSLSSGGSPLHF; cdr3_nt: TGTGCCAGCAGCTTGTCCTCGGGGGGTTCACCCCTCCACTTT
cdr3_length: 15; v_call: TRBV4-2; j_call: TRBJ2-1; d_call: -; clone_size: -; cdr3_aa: CASSQAQLSYNEQFF; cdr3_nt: TGTGCCAGCAGCCAAGCCCAGCTCTCCTACAATGAGCAGTTCTTC
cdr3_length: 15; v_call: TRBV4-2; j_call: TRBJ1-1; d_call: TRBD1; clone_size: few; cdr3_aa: CASSHGDRDFTEAFF; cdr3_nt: TGTGCCAGCAGCCACGGGGACAGGGATTTCACTGAAGCTTTCTTT
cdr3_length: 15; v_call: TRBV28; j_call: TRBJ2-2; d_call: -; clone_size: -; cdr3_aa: CASSSLQYTAGELFF; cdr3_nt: TGTGCCAGCAGTTCCCTACAATACACCGCCGGGGAGCTGTTTTTT
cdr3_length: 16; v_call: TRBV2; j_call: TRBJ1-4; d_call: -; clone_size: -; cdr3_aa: CASSEGSGVVGEKLFF; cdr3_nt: TGTGCCAGCAGTGAGGGCTCAGGGGTTGTGGGTGAAAAACTGTTTTTT
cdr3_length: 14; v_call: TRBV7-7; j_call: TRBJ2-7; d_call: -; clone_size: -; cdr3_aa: CASTEGWARDEQYF; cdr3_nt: TGTGCTAGCACCGAGGGTTGGGCTAGGGACGAGCAGTACTTC
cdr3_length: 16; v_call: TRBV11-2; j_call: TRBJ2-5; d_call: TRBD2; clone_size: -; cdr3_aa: CASSLASGGAWETQYF; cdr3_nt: TGTGCCAGCAGCTTAGCTAGCGGGGGGGCCTGGGAGACCCAGTACTTC
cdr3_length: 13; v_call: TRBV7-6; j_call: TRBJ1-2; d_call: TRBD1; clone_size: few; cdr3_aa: CASSTRQGAGYTF; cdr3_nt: TGTGCCAGCAGCACCCGACAGGGGGCGGGCTACACCTTC
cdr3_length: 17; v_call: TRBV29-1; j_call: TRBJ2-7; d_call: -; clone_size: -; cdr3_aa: CSVRGQGSLAGLYEQYF; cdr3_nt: TGCAGCGTTAGGGGACAGGGATCCCTAGCGGGACTCTACGAGCAGTACTTC
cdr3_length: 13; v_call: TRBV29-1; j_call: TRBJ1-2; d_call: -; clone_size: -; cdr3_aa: CSVEGRGNYGYTF; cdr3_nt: TGCAGCGTTGAGGGCAGGGGAAACTATGGCTACACCTTC
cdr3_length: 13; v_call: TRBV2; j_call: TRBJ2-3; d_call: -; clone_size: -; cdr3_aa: CASIAYGTDTQYF; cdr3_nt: TGTGCCAGCATCGCGTACGGCACAGATACGCAGTATTTT
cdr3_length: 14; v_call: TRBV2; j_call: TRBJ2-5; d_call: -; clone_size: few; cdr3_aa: CASSYRGYQETQYF; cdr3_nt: TGTGCCAGCAGCTACCGGGGTTACCAAGAGACCCAGTACTTC
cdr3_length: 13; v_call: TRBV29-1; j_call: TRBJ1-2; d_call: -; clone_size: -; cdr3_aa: CSVERVSGGGYTF; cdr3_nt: TGCAGCGTTGAAAGAGTATCGGGCGGGGGCTACACCTTC
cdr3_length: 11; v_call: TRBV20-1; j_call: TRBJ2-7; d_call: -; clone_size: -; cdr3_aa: CSARDPPGQYF; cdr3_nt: TGCAGTGCTAGAGATCCGCCCGGGCAGTACTTC
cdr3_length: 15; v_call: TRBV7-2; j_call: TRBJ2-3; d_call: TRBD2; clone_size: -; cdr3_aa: CASSVSGGATDTQYF; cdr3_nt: TGTGCCAGCAGCGTTAGCGGGGGGGCCACAGATACGCAGTATTTT
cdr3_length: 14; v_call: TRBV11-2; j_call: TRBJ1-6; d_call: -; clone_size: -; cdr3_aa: CASSRPEGNSPLHF; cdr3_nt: TGTGCCAGCAGCCGACCAGAGGGGAATTCACCCCTCCACTTT
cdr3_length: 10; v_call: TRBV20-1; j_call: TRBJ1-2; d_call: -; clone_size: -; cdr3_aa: CTQHGEGYTF; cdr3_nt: TGCACCCAACATGGGGAAGGCTACACCTTC
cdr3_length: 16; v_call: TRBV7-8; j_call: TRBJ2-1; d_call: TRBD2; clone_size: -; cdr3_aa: CASSASLAPIANEQFF; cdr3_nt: TGTGCCAGCAGCGCCTCACTAGCGCCCATCGCCAATGAGCAGTTCTTC
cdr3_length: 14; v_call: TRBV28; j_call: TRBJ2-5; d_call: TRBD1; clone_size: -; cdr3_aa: CASSTDRVGETQYF; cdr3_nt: TGTGCCAGCAGTACAGACAGGGTGGGGGAGACCCAGTACTTC
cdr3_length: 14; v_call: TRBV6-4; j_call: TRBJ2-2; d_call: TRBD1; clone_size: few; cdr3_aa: CASGPGGGTGELFF; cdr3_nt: TGTGCCAGCGGTCCAGGGGGTGGCACCGGGGAGCTGTTTTTT